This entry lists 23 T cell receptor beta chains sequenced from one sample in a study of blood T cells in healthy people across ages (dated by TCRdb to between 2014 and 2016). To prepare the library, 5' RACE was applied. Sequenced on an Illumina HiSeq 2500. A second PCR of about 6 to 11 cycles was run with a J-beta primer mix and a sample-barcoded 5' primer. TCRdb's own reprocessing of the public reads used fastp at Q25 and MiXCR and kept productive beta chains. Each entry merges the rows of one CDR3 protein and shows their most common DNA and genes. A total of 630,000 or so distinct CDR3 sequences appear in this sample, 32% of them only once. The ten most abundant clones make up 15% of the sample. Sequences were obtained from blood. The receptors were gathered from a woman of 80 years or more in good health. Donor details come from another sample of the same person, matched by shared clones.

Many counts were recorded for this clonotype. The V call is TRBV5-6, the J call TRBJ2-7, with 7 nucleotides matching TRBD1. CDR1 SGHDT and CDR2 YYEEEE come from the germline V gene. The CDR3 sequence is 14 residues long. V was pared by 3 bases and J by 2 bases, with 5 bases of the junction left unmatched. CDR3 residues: CASSSTDRTYEQYF. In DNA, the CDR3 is TGTGCCAGCAGCTCCACGGACAGGACCTACGAGCAGTACTTC.

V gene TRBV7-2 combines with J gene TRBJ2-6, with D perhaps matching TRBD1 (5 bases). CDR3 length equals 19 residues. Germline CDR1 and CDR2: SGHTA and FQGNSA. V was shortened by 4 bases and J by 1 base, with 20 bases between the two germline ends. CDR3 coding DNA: TGTGCCAGCAGCTCTAGGAAAGGGGCGCGAGGATCTGGGGCCAACGTCCTGACTTTC. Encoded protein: CASSSRKGARGSGANVLTF.

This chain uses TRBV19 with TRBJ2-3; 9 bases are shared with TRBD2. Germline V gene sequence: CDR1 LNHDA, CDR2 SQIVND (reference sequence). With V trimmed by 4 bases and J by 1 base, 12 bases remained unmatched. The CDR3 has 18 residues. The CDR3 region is CASSRRGRGGPGTDTQYF. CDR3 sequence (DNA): TGTGCCAGTAGTAGGCGCGGGCGGGGGGGCCCCGGCACAGATACGCAGTATTTT.

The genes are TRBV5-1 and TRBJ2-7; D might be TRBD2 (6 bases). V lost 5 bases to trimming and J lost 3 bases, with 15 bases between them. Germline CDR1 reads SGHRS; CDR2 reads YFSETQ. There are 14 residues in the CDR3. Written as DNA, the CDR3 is TGCGCCAGCAGACCTACGGGACTCAGCTACGAGCAGTACTTC. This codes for CASRPTGLSYEQYF.

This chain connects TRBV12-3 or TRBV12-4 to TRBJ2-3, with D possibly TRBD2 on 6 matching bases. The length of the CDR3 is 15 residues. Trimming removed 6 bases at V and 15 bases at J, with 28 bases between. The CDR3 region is CASSPGRGRADAEYF. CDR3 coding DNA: TGTGCCAGCAGCCCGGGACGGGGGAGAGCAGATGCGGAATATTTT.

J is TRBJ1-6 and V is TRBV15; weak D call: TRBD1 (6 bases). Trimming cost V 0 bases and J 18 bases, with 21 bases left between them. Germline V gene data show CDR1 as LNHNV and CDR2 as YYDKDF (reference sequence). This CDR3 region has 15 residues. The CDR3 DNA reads TGTGCCACCAGCAGAGAACAGGGCTATAATTCACTCCCCCACTTT. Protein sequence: CATSREQGYNSLPHF.

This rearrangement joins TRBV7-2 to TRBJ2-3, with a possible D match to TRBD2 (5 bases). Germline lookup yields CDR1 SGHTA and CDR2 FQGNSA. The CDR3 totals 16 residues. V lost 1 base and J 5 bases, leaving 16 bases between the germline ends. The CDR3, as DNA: TGTGCCAGCAGCTTAGTTGGTGGGAGAGCCGGAGATACGCAGTATTTT. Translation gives CASSLVGGRAGDTQYF.

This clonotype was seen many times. The CDR3 nucleotides read TGTGCCAGCAGTTTCGGGGATTACAAAAACATTCAGTACTTC. Translation: CASSFGDYKNIQYF. This rearrangement joins TRBV5-6 to TRBJ2-4; D perhaps matches TRBD2 (5 bases). The germline CDR1 and CDR2 sequences are SGHDT and YYEEEE. V gave up 5 bases and J gave up 3 bases, with 12 bases separating them. The CDR3 sequence is 14 residues long.

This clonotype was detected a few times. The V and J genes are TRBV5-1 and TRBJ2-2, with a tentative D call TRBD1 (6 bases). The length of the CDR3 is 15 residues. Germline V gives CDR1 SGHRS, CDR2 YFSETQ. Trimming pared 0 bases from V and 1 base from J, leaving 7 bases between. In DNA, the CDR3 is TGCGCCAGCAGCTTGGAGGGACAGAACACCGGGGAGCTGTTTTTT. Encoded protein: CASSLEGQNTGELFF.

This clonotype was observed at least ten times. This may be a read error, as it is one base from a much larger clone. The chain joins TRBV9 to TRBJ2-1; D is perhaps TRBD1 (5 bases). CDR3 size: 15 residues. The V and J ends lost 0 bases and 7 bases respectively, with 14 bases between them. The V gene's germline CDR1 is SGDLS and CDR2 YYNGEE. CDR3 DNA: TGTGCCAGCAGCGTAGGGCAGGGAAATTGGAATGAGCAGTTCTTC. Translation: CASSVGQGNWNEQFF.

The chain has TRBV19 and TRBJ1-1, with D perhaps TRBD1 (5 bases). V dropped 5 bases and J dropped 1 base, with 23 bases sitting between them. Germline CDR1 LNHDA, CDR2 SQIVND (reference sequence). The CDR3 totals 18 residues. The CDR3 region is CASSPLITGVGSNTEAFF. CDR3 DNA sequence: TGTGCCAGTAGTCCACTCATTACGGGGGTGGGATCGAACACTGAAGCTTTCTTT.

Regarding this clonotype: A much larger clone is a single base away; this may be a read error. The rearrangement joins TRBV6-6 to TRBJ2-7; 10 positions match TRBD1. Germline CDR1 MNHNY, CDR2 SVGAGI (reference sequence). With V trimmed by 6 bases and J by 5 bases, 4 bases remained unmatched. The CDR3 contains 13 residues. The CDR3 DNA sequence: TGTGCCAGCAGGGGGGACAGGGGCAACGAGCAGTACTTC. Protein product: CASRGDRGNEQYF.

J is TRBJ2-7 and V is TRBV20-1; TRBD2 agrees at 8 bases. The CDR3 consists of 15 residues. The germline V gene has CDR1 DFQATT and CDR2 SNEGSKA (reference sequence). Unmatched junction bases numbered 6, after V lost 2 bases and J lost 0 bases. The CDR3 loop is CSARSAGGSSYEQYF. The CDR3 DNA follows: TGCAGTGCTAGATCGGCGGGGGGTAGCTCCTACGAGCAGTACTTC.

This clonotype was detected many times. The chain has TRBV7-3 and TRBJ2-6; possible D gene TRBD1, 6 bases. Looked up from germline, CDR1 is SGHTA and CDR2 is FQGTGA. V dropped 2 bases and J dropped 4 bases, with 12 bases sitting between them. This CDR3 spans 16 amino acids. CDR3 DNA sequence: TGTGCCAGCAGCTTAGGGGCAGGGGCCGGGGCCAACGTCCTGACTTTC. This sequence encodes CASSLGAGAGANVLTF.

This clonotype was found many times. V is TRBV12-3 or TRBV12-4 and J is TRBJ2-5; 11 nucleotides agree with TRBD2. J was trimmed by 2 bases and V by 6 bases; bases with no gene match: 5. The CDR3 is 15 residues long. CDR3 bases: TGTGCCAGCAGGGAGGGACTAGCGGAACAAGAGACCCAGTACTTC. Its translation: CASREGLAEQETQYF.

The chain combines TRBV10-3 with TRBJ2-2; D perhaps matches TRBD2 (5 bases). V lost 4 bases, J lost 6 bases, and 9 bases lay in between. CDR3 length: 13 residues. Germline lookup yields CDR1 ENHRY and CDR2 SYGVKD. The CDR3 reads CAISVGLPGELFF. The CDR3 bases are TGTGCCATCAGTGTAGGACTTCCCGGGGAGCTGTTTTTT.

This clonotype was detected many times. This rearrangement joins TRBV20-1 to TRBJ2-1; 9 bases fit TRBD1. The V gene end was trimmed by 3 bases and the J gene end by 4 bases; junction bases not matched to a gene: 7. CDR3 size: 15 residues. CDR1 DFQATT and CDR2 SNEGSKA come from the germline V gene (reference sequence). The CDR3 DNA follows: TGCAGTGCTAGGGGCGGGACAGGGAAGTACAATGAGCAGTTCTTC. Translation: CSARGGTGKYNEQFF.

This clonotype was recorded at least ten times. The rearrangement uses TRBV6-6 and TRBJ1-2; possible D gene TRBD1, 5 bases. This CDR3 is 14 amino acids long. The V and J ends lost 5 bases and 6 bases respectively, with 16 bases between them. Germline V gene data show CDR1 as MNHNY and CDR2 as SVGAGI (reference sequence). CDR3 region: CASSPPGREHGYTF. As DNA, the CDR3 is TGTGCCAGCAGTCCCCCTGGCAGGGAGCATGGCTACACCTTC.

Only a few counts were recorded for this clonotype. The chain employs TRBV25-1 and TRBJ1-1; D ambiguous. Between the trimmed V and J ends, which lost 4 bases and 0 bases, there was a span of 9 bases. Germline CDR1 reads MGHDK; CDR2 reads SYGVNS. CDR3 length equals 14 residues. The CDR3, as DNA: TGTGCCAGCAGTGCGCCCACAGTGAACACTGAAGCTTTCTTT. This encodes CASSAPTVNTEAFF. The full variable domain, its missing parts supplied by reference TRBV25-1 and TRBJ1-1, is EADIYQTPRYLVIGTGKKITLECSQTMGHDKMYWYQQDPGMELHLIHYSYGVNSTEKGDLSSESTVSRIRTEHFPLTLESARPSHTSQYLCASSAPTVNTEAFFGQGTRLTVV.

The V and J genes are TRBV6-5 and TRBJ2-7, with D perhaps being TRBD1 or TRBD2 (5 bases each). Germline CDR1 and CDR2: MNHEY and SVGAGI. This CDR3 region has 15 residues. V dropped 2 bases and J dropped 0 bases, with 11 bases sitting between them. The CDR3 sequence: CASSYGGTGSYEQYF. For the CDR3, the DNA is TGTGCCAGCAGTTACGGGGGAACAGGCTCCTACGAGCAGTACTTC.

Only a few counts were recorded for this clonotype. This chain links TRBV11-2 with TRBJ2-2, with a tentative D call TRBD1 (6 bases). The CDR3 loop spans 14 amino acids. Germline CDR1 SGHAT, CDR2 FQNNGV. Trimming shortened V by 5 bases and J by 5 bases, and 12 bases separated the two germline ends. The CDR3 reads CASSHNRETGELFF. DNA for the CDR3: TGTGCCAGCAGCCATAACAGGGAGACCGGGGAGCTGTTTTTT.

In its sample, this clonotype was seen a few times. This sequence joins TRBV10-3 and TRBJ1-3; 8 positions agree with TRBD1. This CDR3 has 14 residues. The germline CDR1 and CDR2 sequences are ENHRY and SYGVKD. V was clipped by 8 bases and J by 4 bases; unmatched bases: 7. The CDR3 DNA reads TGTGCCATCGGCTCGACAGGGGCCGGAAACACCATATATTTT. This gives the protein CAIGSTGAGNTIYF.

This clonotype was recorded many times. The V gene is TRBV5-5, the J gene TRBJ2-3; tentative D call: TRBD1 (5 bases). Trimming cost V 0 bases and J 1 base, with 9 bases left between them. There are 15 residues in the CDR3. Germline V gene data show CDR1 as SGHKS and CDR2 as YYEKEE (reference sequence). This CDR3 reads CASSLEGDGTDTQYF. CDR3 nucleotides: TGTGCCAGCAGCTTGGAAGGGGATGGCACAGATACGCAGTATTTT.